This T cell receptor beta chain was found in a study of monozygotic twins with inflammatory bowel disease. Broader study findings: Fewer shared clonotypes with others were found in IBD patients than in healthy twins, especially with disease activity.

To note about this clonotype: No antigen is known for it.

TCRalpha and TCRbeta cDNA went through two nested PCRs of approximately 17 and 9 cycles. Using the 5' RACE reads, TCRdb records one entry per CDR3 protein without DNA. The table gives a few hundred thousand distinct CDR3 sequences; the top ten clones make up 2.5% to 3% of it. CDR3 length: 14 amino acids. The V call is TRBV12-3 or TRBV12-4, the J call TRBJ2-1; TCRdb designates TRBD1, a call that cannot be tested without DNA. The source is a human donor with ulcerative colitis or Crohn's disease, or a healthy co-twin of an affected twin (not recorded which). The sequenced sample consisted of blood. CDR3 sequence reads: CASIDSDSYNEQFF.